This is a list of T cell receptor beta chains from one sample in a study of response to subunit inactivated influenza vaccine. TCRdb re-analysed the RT-PCR reads in MiXCR, keeping a single row per CDR3 protein. The sample records over 650,000 distinct CDR3 sequences, under 20% being singletons. This specimen was PBMCs from blood, taken more than 4 days after vaccination. Receptor source: a man in his fifties who received an inactivated influenza vaccine. The CDR3 runs from the conserved cysteine through the conserved F or W. A D gene is named only where the DNA matches it firmly. For some rows the clone size is stated as once, few or many, or as a class when expanded; others skip it.

TRBV6-5	-	TRBJ2-7	-	CASSYYSGRGYGQYF	TGTGCCAGCAGTTACTATTCCGGAAGGGGCTACGGGCAGTACTTC
TRBV20-1	-	TRBJ2-2	-	CSANDQDDNTGELFF	TGCAGTGCCAACGACCAAGACGATAACACCGGGGAGCTGTTTTTT
TRBV5-1	few	TRBJ2-1	TRBD2	CASSVLAGGPNNEQFF	TGCGCCAGCAGCGTCCTAGCGGGGGGGCCTAACAATGAGCAGTTCTTC
TRBV28	-	TRBJ2-1	-	CASRLAHEQFF	TGTGCCAGCAGACTAGCACATGAGCAGTTCTTC
TRBV4-3	few	TRBJ2-1	TRBD1	CASDRGDRGNYNEQFF	TGCGCCAGCGACCGGGGGGACAGGGGGAACTACAATGAGCAGTTCTTC
TRBV5-1	many	TRBJ2-7	TRBD1	CASSLERMDRGMQYF	TGCGCCAGCAGCTTGGAGCGTATGGACAGGGGAATGCAGTACTTC
TRBV7-9	few	TRBJ2-7	-	CASNRLRESDEQYF	TGTGCCAGCAACAGGTTGAGGGAATCGGACGAGCAGTACTTC
TRBV7-2	-	TRBJ1-2	-	CASSSSSGRGYTF	TGTGCCAGCAGCTCGTCCTCGGGTAGGGGCTACACCTTC
TRBV10-3	few	TRBJ1-5	TRBD1	CAISEFEGAKRKGNQPQHF	TGTGCCATCAGTGAGTTTGAGGGGGCGAAGAGGAAAGGCAATCAGCCCCAGCATTTT
TRBV24-1	few	TRBJ2-5	-	CATNDPRGGQETQYF	TGTGCCACCAATGACCCAAGAGGAGGGCAAGAGACCCAGTACTTC
TRBV15	few	TRBJ1-3	-	CATSRDNSGNTIYF	TGTGCCACCAGCAGAGATAACTCTGGAAACACCATATATTTT
TRBV29-1	many	TRBJ2-1	TRBD2	CSVRGLVSNEQFF	TGCAGCGTGCGGGGACTAGTCTCCAATGAGCAGTTCTTC
TRBV9	few	TRBJ2-3	-	CASSEPPSAPLTTDTQYF	TGTGCCAGCAGCGAGCCCCCCTCGGCGCCCCTAACCACAGATACGCAGTATTTT
TRBV5-1	few	TRBJ2-3	-	CASRMTGRGGDTQYF	TGCGCCAGCAGAATGACGGGCAGAGGTGGAGATACGCAGTATTTT
TRBV10-3	many	TRBJ2-5	-	CAISEERETQYF	TGTGCCATCAGTGAGGAGAGGGAGACCCAGTACTTC
TRBV29-1	many	TRBJ2-1	-	CSVVVLGNEQFF	TGCAGCGTTGTTGTTTTGGGAAATGAGCAGTTCTTC
TRBV7-9	-	TRBJ2-1	TRBD1	CASSLGDRVNNEQFF	TGTGCCAGCAGCTTAGGGGACAGGGTTAACAATGAGCAGTTCTTC
TRBV18	-	TRBJ2-1	-	CASSPPSSSYNEQFF	TGTGCCAGCTCACCACCATCTAGCTCCTACAATGAGCAGTTCTTC
TRBV6-5	few	TRBJ1-1	-	CASSYEGGLTEAFF	TGTGCCAGCAGTTACGAAGGGGGACTCACTGAAGCTTTCTTT
TRBV20-1	many	TRBJ2-3	-	CSARVGTDTQYF	TGCAGTGCTAGAGTAGGGACAGATACGCAGTATTTT
TRBV15	-	TRBJ1-2	TRBD1	CATSSDRALGGYTF	TGTGCCACCAGCAGCGACAGGGCCCTTGGTGGCTACACCTTC
TRBV7-2	-	TRBJ2-1	-	CASSEGYSSYNEQFF	TGTGCCAGCAGTGAGGGTTATTCCTCCTACAATGAGCAGTTCTTC
TRBV12-3/TRBV12-4	-	TRBJ2-7	TRBD2	CASSFFASGSYEQYF	TGTGCCAGCAGTTTTTTTGCTAGCGGAAGCTACGAGCAGTACTTC
TRBV10-3	many	TRBJ2-5	-	CAISGDQETQYF	TGTGCCATCAGTGGGGATCAAGAGACCCAGTACTTC
TRBV20-1	few	TRBJ2-3	TRBD1	CSARWDRVAFGQYF	TGCAGTGCTAGATGGGACAGGGTAGCTTTTGGGCAGTATTTT
TRBV20-1	few	TRBJ2-7	TRBD2	CSARPLAGKDYEQYF	TGCAGTGCTAGGCCCCTAGCGGGAAAGGACTACGAGCAGTACTTC
TRBV9	-	TRBJ2-3	TRBD2	CASSVATSGTDTQYF	TGTGCCAGCAGCGTAGCAACTAGCGGCACAGATACGCAGTATTTT
TRBV4-2	few	TRBJ1-6	TRBD1	CASSQEDRSSYNSPLHF	TGTGCCAGCAGCCAAGAGGACAGGAGCTCCTATAATTCACCCCTCCACTTT
TRBV7-2	many	TRBJ2-7	TRBD2	CASSWTSGGQYEQYF	TGTGCCAGCAGCTGGACTAGCGGGGGGCAATACGAGCAGTACTTC
TRBV7-8	-	TRBJ1-2	-	CASSLYASNYGYTF	TGTGCCAGCAGCTTATACGCATCTAACTATGGCTACACCTTC
TRBV12-3/TRBV12-4	-	TRBJ1-1	-	CASSLRGVSGEPFF	TGTGCCAGCAGCTTAAGGGGGGTCTCAGGGGAACCTTTCTTT
TRBV11-2	few	TRBJ1-2	-	CASSLDGRTGRPHGSLIYGYTF	TGTGCCAGCAGCTTAGATGGTCGTACAGGGAGGCCGCACGGTTCTCTAATTTATGGCTACACCTTC
TRBV11-2	-	TRBJ2-3	-	CASSLARELDTQYF	TGTGCCAGCAGCTTAGCGAGGGAGTTGGATACGCAGTATTTT
TRBV20-1	-	TRBJ2-1	-	CSARTYLAYEQFF	TGCAGTGCCCGTACCTACCTTGCCTATGAGCAGTTCTTC
TRBV6-2/TRBV6-3	few	TRBJ1-6	-	CASSYSRESRSPLHF	TGTGCCAGCAGTTACTCGAGGGAGTCTCGTTCACCCCTCCACTTT
TRBV13	-	TRBJ2-4	-	CASSLGGQDIQYF	TGTGCCAGCAGCTTAGGGGGGCAGGACATTCAGTACTTC
TRBV6-2/TRBV6-3	few	TRBJ2-7	-	CASRRQPSSYEQYF	TGTGCCAGCAGGAGACAGCCGAGCTCCTACGAGCAGTACTTC
TRBV28	few	TRBJ2-7	TRBD1	CASRGLGTGIYEQYF	TGTGCCAGCAGGGGCCTGGGGACAGGGATATACGAGCAGTACTTC
TRBV7-9	-	TRBJ2-1	TRBD1	CASSWTGSYNGQFF	TGTGCCAGCAGCTGGACAGGGTCCTACAATGGGCAGTTCTTC
TRBV29-1	few	TRBJ2-3	-	CSVDWGSTDTQYF	TGCAGCGTTGATTGGGGAAGCACAGATACGCAGTATTTT
TRBV9	-	TRBJ2-3	-	CASSGRGTSTDTQYF	TGTGCCAGCAGCGGGAGGGGCACTAGCACAGATACGCAGTATTTT
TRBV20-1	few	TRBJ2-1	TRBD2	CSASSTPGLAGESSYNEQFF	TGCAGTGCTAGTTCCACGCCGGGACTAGCGGGGGAAAGCTCCTACAATGAGCAGTTCTTC
TRBV12-3/TRBV12-4	many	TRBJ2-7	TRBD1	CASSVRARGSGEQYF	TGTGCCAGCAGCGTAAGGGCCAGGGGGTCGGGGGAGCAGTACTTC
TRBV7-2	-	TRBJ2-5	TRBD1	CASSNGIYRGETQYF	TGTGCCAGCAGCAATGGGATATACAGGGGTGAGACCCAGTACTTC
TRBV20-1	-	TRBJ2-7	-	CSARPPSSYEQYF	TGCAGTGCCCGACCACCGAGCTCCTACGAGCAGTACTTC
TRBV20-1	many	TRBJ2-3	-	CSARVSGTDTQYF	TGCAGTGCTAGAGTCTCGGGGACAGATACGCAGTATTTT
TRBV7-9	-	TRBJ2-7	-	CASSPGRGSYEQYF	TGTGCCAGCAGCCCAGGACGGGGGTCCTACGAGCAGTACTTC
TRBV20-1	-	TRBJ1-2	-	CSATPMGAGDGYTF	TGCAGTGCGACCCCTATGGGGGCGGGCGATGGCTACACCTTC
TRBV28	-	TRBJ2-5	TRBD1	CASSPGTGEVTQYF	TGTGCCAGCAGTCCCGGGACAGGAGAGGTGACCCAGTACTTC